This T cell receptor beta chain was captured by sequencing in a study of graft-versus-host responses after intestinal transplantation. Study-wide background: Induction using anti-thymocyte globulin, followed by tacrolimus and steroids for around 3 years, was given to all recipients. Whole-study results and caveats: Among recipient marrow samples, GvH clones were found; some appeared first in ileum or blood. There was an association between peak levels of circulating GvH clones and early post-transplant HvG declines.

As to this clone: Its target is unknown.

The V segment lost 1 base and the J segment 4 bases; nucleotides outside the gene matches: 7. Germline lookup yields CDR1 KGHSH and CDR2 LQKENI. The CDR3 loop spans 16 amino acids. Profiling relied on immunoSEQ multiplex PCR, and the TCRdb table lists in-frame clones only, not all of them. Of 85,000 to 100,000 clones in the sample, 85% to 95% are singletons; the top ten hold less than 0.08%. This rearrangement joins TRBV18 to TRBJ2-1; the match to TRBD2 covers 7 bases. The receptor comes from a human donor who was the organ donor for an intestinal transplant. The specimen was unstimulated CD8+ T cells sorted from spleen or lymph node cells, collected before transplant. This CDR3 is CASSPREGRSYNEQFF. CDR3 sequence (DNA): TGTGCCAGCTCACCACGGGAGGGACGCTCTTACAATGAGCAGTTCTTC.